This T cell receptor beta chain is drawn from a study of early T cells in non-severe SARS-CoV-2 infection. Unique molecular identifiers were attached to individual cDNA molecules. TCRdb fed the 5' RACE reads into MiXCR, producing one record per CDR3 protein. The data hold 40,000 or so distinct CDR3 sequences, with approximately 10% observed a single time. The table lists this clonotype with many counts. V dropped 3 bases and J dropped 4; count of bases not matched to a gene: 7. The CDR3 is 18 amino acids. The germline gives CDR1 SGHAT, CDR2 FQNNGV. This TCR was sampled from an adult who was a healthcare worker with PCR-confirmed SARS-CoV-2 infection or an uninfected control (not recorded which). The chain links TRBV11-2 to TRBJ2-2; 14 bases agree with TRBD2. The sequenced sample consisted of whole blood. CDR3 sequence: CASSLPGLAGVVTGELFF. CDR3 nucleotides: TGTGCCAGCAGCTTGCCGGGACTAGCGGGAGTTGTCACCGGGGAGCTGTTTTTT.